The present T cell receptor beta chain was sequenced within a study of response to subunit inactivated influenza vaccine. A single record per CDR3 protein comes from TCRdb applying MiXCR to the RT-PCR reads. The sample lists some 850,000 distinct CDR3 sequences, around a sixth seen once, with approximately 11% in the top ten. This clonotype was seen many times. V lost 5 bases, J lost 6 bases, and 11 bases lay in between. This CDR3 has 13 amino acids. Per the germline V gene, CDR1 is MNHEY and CDR2 is SMNVEV (reference sequence). The chain recombines TRBV27 with TRBJ2-1, with a weak D call TRBD2 (6 bases). The sequence was obtained from a man in his fifties who received an inactivated influenza vaccine. Sequencing was performed on PBMCs from blood, taken approximately 5 days after vaccination. The CDR3 nucleotides read TGTGCCAGCAGTGAGCGGGCGTTCAATGAGCAGTTCTTC. Its translation is CASSERAFNEQFF.